The present TCR beta chain was sequenced within a study of T-cell reconstitution after alpha-beta-depleted transplantation in children (TCRdb year 2016). Looking at the study overall: Using TCR repertoire profiling, the study followed T-cell immune reconstitution in a quantitative way in children after TCRalphabeta/CD19-depleted allogeneic hematopoietic cell transplantation.

This clonotype was seen repeatedly, ten times or more. Its antigen remains undetermined. Base quality data are lacking; no much larger clone is found one base away. The CDR3 starts with the cysteine, ends with the phenylalanine, and has 14 residues. The read is trimmed to its CDR3 DNA, 42 bases read in frame from base 1. The germline V gene (reference sequence) provides CDR1 SEHNR and CDR2 FQNEAQ. V was cut back by 9 bases and J by 3 bases, leaving a gap of 12 bases between them. The library was obtained by PCR. Instrument used: Illumina HiSeq 2500. Molecular barcoding was employed in the preparation of TCR libraries, with unique molecular identifiers being used to normalize TCRbeta repertoire quantification. TCRdb reprocessing: public reads trimmed at Q25 with fastp, clones called with MiXCR, in-frame beta chains kept. Each CDR3 protein gets just one entry, which takes the most common genes and DNA from the rows behind it. This sample is represented by almost 400,000 distinct CDR3 sequences; roughly 22% of them were singletons. 3.5% to 4% of the sample goes to the ten largest clones.

This specimen consisted of PBMCs from the stem cell graft donor, obtained from the stem cell graft. The V gene is TRBV7-9 and the J gene is TRBJ1-6; confidence is insufficient to name the D gene. The sequence was obtained from a human donor who donated a stem cell graft to a child with acute myeloid leukemia. The DNA is TGTGCCAGTGCGTTTTCTAACTATAATTCACCCCTCCACTTT. It specifies CASAFSNYNSPLHF.